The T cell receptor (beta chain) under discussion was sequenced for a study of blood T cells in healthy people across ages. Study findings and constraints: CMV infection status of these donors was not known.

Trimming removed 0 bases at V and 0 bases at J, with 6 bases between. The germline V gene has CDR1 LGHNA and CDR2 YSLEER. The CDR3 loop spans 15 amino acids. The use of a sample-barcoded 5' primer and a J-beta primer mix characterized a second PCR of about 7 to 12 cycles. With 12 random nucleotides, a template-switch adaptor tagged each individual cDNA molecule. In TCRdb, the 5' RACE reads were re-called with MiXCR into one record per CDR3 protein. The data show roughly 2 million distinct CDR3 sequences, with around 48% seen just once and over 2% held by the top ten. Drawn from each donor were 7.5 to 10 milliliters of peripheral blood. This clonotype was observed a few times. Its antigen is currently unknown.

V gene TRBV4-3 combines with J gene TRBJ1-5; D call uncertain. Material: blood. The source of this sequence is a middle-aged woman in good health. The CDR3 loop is CASSQEFASNQPQHF. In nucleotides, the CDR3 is TGCGCCAGCAGCCAAGAGTTCGCTAGCAATCAGCCCCAGCATTTT.